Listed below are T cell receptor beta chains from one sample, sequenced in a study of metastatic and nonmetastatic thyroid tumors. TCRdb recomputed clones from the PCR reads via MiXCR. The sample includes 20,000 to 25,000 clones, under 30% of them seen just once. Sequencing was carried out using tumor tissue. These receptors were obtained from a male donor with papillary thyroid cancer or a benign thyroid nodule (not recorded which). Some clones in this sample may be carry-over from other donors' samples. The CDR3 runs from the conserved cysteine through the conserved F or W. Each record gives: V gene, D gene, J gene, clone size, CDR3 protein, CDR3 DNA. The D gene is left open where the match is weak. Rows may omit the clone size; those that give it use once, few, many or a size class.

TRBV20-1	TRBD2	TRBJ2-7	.	CSARDQGTSVIEQYF	TGCAGTGCTAGAGATCAGGGTACTAGCGTGATCGAGCAGTACTTC
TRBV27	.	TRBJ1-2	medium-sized	CASKGHSYYGYTF	TGTGCCAGCAAGGGACACAGCTACTATGGCTACACCTTC
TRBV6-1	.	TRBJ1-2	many	CASSEATGGYGYTF	TGTGCCAGCAGTGAAGCGACGGGGGGATATGGCTACACCTTC
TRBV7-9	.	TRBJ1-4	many	CASSGSLGVEKLFF	TGTGCCAGCAGTGGCAGTCTAGGGGTAGAAAAACTGTTTTTT
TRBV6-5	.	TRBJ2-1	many	CASSYSFGRGGWGVVDEQFF	TGTGCCAGCAGTTACTCTTTCGGCAGGGGAGGTTGGGGAGTAGTCGATGAGCAGTTCTTC
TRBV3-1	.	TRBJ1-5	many	CASSPWSARGQPQHF	TGTGCCAGCAGCCCCTGGAGTGCCAGGGGCCAGCCCCAGCATTTT
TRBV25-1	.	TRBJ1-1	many	CASSDKYVGDGTEAFF	TGTGCCAGCAGTGATAAATATGTGGGAGACGGTACTGAAGCTTTCTTT
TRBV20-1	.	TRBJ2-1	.	CSARGAIGSFCGEQFF	TGCAGTGCTAGAGGAGCGATCGGGAGCTTCTGTGGTGAGCAGTTCTTC
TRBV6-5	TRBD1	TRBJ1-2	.	CGCSYSTRGAPYGYTF	TGTGGCTGCAGTTACTCGACCAGGGGGGCCCCCTATGGCTACACCTTC
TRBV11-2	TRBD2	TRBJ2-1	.	CDSSSRASGRFNEQFF	TGTGACAGCAGCTCCCGGGCTAGCGGGAGATTCAATGAGCAGTTCTTC
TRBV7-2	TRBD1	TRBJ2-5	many	CASSLDTGGSETQYF	TGTGCCAGCAGCTTAGATACAGGGGGTAGCGAGACCCAGTACTTC
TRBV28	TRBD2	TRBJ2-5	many	CASSFGSGSPETQYF	TGTGCCAGCAGTTTCGGAAGCGGGAGCCCAGAGACCCAGTACTTC
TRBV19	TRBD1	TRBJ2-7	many	CASSVTGQGVVEQYF	TGTGCCAGTAGCGTGACGGGACAGGGGGTGGTCGAGCAGTACTTC
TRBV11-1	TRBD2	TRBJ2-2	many	CASSFLGTRNTGELFF	TGTGCCAGCAGCTTCCTCGGGACTAGAAACACCGGGGAGCTGTTTTTT
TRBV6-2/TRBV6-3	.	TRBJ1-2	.	CASSRTRCGYTF	TGTGCCAGCAGTCGGACAAGGTGCGGCTACACCTTC
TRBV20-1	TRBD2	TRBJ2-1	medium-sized	CSAVLAGGHNEQFF	TGCAGTGCTGTCCTAGCGGGAGGCCACAATGAGCAGTTCTTC
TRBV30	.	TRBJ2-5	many	CAWSVSEETQYF	TGTGCCTGGAGTGTAAGCGAAGAGACCCAGTACTTC
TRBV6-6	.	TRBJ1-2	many	CASSYSVQGYGYTF	TGTGCCAGCAGTTACTCGGTCCAGGGATATGGCTACACCTTC
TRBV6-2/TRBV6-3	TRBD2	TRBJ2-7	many	CASSLAGGNEQYF	TGTGCCAGCAGTCTAGCGGGAGGAAACGAGCAGTACTTC
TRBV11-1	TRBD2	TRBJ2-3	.	CASSSTSGSSTDTQYF	TGTGCCAGCAGCTCAACTAGCGGGAGCTCCACAGATACGCAGTATTTT
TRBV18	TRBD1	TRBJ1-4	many	CASSLDRDNEKLFF	TGTGCCAGCTCCCTCGACAGGGATAATGAAAAACTGTTTTTT
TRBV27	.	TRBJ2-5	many	CASSLFGGLSETQYF	TGTGCCAGCAGTTTATTTGGGGGGCTGTCGGAGACCCAGTACTTC
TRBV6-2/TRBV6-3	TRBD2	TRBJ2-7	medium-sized	CASSYGLAGSYEQYF	TGTGCCAGCAGTTACGGACTAGCGGGCTCCTACGAGCAGTACTTC
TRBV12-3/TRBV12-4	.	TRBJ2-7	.	CASIHHWGGYEQYF	TGTGCCAGCATCCACCACTGGGGCGGATACGAGCAGTACTTC
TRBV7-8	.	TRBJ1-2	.	CASSPPGHTYGYTF	TGTGCCAGCAGCCCGCCGGGACATACCTATGGCTACACCTTC
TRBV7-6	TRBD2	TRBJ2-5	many	CASSLGTSRIETQYF	TGTGCCAGCAGCTTAGGGACTAGCAGAATCGAGACCCAGTACTTC
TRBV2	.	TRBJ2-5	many	CASSEAQLQETQYF	TGTGCCAGCAGTGAAGCGCAGTTGCAGGAGACCCAGTACTTC
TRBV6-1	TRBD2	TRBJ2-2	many	CASSRGTSAGELFF	TGTGCCAGCAGTAGAGGGACTAGCGCCGGGGAGCTGTTTTTT
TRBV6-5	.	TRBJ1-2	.	CASSYRGHPDGDTF	TGTGCCAGCAGTTACAGGGGACATCCCGATGGCGACACCTTC
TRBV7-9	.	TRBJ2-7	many	CASSSIWTRERNEQYF	TGTGCCAGCAGCTCGATTTGGACGAGGGAACGGAACGAGCAGTACTTC
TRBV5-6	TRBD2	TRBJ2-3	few	CASSLRTGGSTYTQYF	TGTGCCAGCAGCTTGCGGACTGGCGGGAGTACATATACGCAGTATTTT
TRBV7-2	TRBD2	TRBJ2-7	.	CASSKRIGSGYEQYF	TGTGCCAGCAGCAAGAGAATCGGTAGCGGGTACGAGCAGTACTTC
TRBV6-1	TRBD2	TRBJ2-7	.	CASSEQLAVVPSYEQYF	TGTGCCAGCAGTGAACAACTAGCGGTAGTACCTTCCTACGAGCAGTACTTC
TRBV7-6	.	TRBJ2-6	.	CASSLGAGVGGTSGANVLTF	TGTGCCAGCAGCTTAGGTGCCGGGGTAGGGGGGACCTCTGGGGCCAACGTCCTGACTTTC
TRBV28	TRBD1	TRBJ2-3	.	CASSLGTGVTDTQYF	TGTGCCAGCAGTTTAGGGACAGGTGTCACAGATACGCAGTATTTT
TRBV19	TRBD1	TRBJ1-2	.	CARPSNRDRGHRNYGYTF	TGTGCCAGACCCTCAAACCGGGACAGGGGGCACCGTAACTATGGCTACACCTTC
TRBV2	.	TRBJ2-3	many	CASGGLLQMDTQYF	TGTGCCAGCGGGGGACTTCTACAGATGGATACGCAGTATTTT
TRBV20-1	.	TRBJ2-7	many	CSASGYTGYEQYF	TGCAGTGCTAGCGGGTATACTGGTTACGAGCAGTACTTC
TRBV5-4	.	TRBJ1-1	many	CASSKGHSNTEAFF	TGTGCCAGCAGCAAGGGACACTCGAACACTGAAGCTTTCTTT
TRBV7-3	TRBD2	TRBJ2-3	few	CAGSLTSGETDTQYF	TGTGCCGGCAGCCTAACTAGCGGGGAGACAGATACACAGTATTTT